The rows below give T cell receptor beta chains drawn from one sample of a study of PD-1 blockade in classical Hodgkin lymphoma. Assay used: immunoSEQ multiplex PCR; TCRdb lists only in-frame clones, some missing. The sample includes tens of thousands of clones, 81% of them seen just once. The sample consisted of peripheral blood mononuclear cells (PBMCs), taken before the fourth cycle of nivolumab. Receptors were obtained from a human donor with classical Hodgkin lymphoma. The CDR3 runs from the conserved cysteine through the conserved F or W. Each record gives: V gene, clone size, J gene, D gene, CDR3 DNA, CDR3 protein. D genes are given only for firm matches. Clone size, where shown, is once, few, many, or a class for clones that have expanded.

TRBV27	few	TRBJ2-7	NA	TGTGCCAGCAGTAGCCAAAGGGCCTACGAGCAGTACTTC	CASSSQRAYEQYF
TRBV5-1	NA	TRBJ2-3	NA	TGCGCCAGCAGCGGCGGGGCAATGGATACGCAGTATTTT	CASSGGAMDTQYF
TRBV6-1	once	TRBJ1-1	NA	TGTGCCAGCATCCCCCGGCACATAAACACTGAAGCTTTCTTT	CASIPRHINTEAFF
TRBV7-2	few	TRBJ2-2	NA	TGTGCCAGCAGCCTCTGGGACACCGGGGAGCTGTTTTTT	CASSLWDTGELFF
TRBV28	NA	TRBJ1-2	NA	TGTGCCAGCAGCGACGTGGGGTCTGGCTACACCTTC	CASSDVGSGYTF
TRBV4-3	NA	TRBJ2-5	NA	TGCGCCAGCAGCCAAGTTCCGGGGCTGGAGACCCAGTACTTC	CASSQVPGLETQYF
TRBV18	NA	TRBJ2-3	TRBD2	TGTGCCAGCTCACCAGCGTCTAGCGGGAGGAACACAGATACGCAGTATTTT	CASSPASSGRNTDTQYF
TRBV10-3	NA	TRBJ1-4	NA	TGTGCCACCAGCTGGTCAACTAATGAAAAACTGTTTTTT	CATSWSTNEKLFF
TRBV7-9	NA	TRBJ2-7	TRBD2	TGTGCCAGCAGTTCAGAATCGGGACTAGCGACCTACGAGCAGTACTTC	CASSSESGLATYEQYF
TRBV5-1	medium-sized	TRBJ2-2	NA	TGCGCCAGCAGCACGGGACAGAACACCGGGGAGCTGTTTTTT	CASSTGQNTGELFF
TRBV7-2	once	TRBJ1-5	NA	TGTGCCAGCAGCTGGGTGGGGGTAAGCAATCAGCCCCAGCATTTT	CASSWVGVSNQPQHF
TRBV11-3	NA	TRBJ2-3	NA	TGTGCCAGCAGCTTACAGACCACAGATACGCAGTATTTT	CASSLQTTDTQYF
TRBV27	NA	TRBJ2-3	NA	TGTGCCAGCAGTTTATGGCAGGGCACAGATACGCAGTATTTT	CASSLWQGTDTQYF
TRBV9	NA	TRBJ1-2	NA	TGTGCCAGCAGCCCCGGACGAGGGGGCTATGGCTACACCTTC	CASSPGRGGYGYTF
TRBV11-2	NA	TRBJ2-5	NA	TGTGCCAGCAGCCCAGGTGACTGGGGTAGGGAGACCCAGTACTTC	CASSPGDWGRETQYF
TRBV7-2	NA	TRBJ1-3	TRBD1	TGTGCCAGCAGCTTAGGGGGGGACAGGGGTGGAAACACCATATATTTT	CASSLGGDRGGNTIYF
TRBV6-1	few	TRBJ1-4	NA	TGTGCCAGCAAGGGGGATCATGAAAAACTGTTTTTT	CASKGDHEKLFF
TRBV18	NA	TRBJ2-7	NA	TGTGCCAGCTCACCGGGACACAGCCGGTACGAGCAGTACTTC	CASSPGHSRYEQYF
TRBV7-3	NA	TRBJ2-7	NA	TGTGCCAGCAGCTTAACGGACGGAAGCTACGAGCAGTACTTC	CASSLTDGSYEQYF
TRBV7-6	NA	TRBJ2-3	TRBD2	TGTGCCAGCAGCAAGGGCGGGAGGGCCGGAGATACGCAGTATTTT	CASSKGGRAGDTQYF
TRBV7-2	few	TRBJ2-6	NA	TGTGCCAGCAGCTTACAAGGGCAGAGCTCTGGGGCCAACGTCCTGACTTTC	CASSLQGQSSGANVLTF
TRBV7-6	NA	TRBJ2-5	TRBD2	TGTGCCAGCAGCTTAGACGGGAGGGGAGAGACCCAGTACTTC	CASSLDGRGETQYF
TRBV4-2	NA	TRBJ1-1	NA	TGTGCCAGCAGCCAAGATATCAGGGGTACTGAAGCTTTCTTT	CASSQDIRGTEAFF
TRBV9	NA	TRBJ2-1	TRBD2	TGTGCCAGCAGCGTCGGCGGGAGGGCCCTATCCTACAATGAGCAGTTCTTC	CASSVGGRALSYNEQFF
TRBV27	NA	TRBJ2-5	NA	TGTGCCAGCAGTTACACCGGGATCCCCCCTAGGGAGACCCAGTACTTC	CASSYTGIPPRETQYF
TRBV29-1	NA	TRBJ1-2	NA	TGCAGCGTTGATAGGGGGGACTATGGCTACACCTTC	CSVDRGDYGYTF
TRBV29-1	NA	TRBJ2-7	NA	TGCAGCGTTGGGAGGGGCTCCTACGAGCAGTACTTC	CSVGRGSYEQYF
TRBV7-9	once	TRBJ2-5	NA	TGTGCCAGCAGCTTAGGGATGAGTGGCAAGACCCAGTACTTC	CASSLGMSGKTQYF
TRBV2	few	TRBJ1-1	NA	TGTGCCAGCAGTGAAGCTAGGACCATGAACACTGAAGCTTTCTTT	CASSEARTMNTEAFF
TRBV19	NA	TRBJ1-5	NA	TGTGCCAGTAGTTGGGGGGGTCGAGGTAGCAATCAGCCCCAGCATTTT	CASSWGGRGSNQPQHF
TRBV6-6	NA	TRBJ1-2	NA	TGTGCCAGCAGTTACTCGGAGGGGCAAGGCTACACCTTC	CASSYSEGQGYTF
TRBV9	NA	TRBJ2-5	TRBD2	TGTGCCAGCAGCGCGGGACTAGCGGAAGAGACCCAGTACTTC	CASSAGLAEETQYF
TRBV12-2	once	TRBJ2-3	NA	TGTGCAAGTCGCTTAGCTGGGACTAGCGGGACAGATACGCAGTATTTT	CASRLAGTSGTDTQYF
TRBV19	NA	TRBJ1-5	NA	TGTGCCGCGGGGTATCCCCAGCATTTT	CAAGYPQHF
TRBV25-1	NA	TRBJ2-7	TRBD1	TGTGCCAGCCAACTACAGGGGAACGAGGACGAGCAGTACTTC	CASQLQGNEDEQYF
TRBV5-4	once	TRBJ1-1	TRBD1	TGTGCCAGCAGCACACAGGGGGCGGGCACTGAAGCTTTCTTT	CASSTQGAGTEAFF
TRBV7-9	NA	TRBJ2-2	NA	TGTGCCAGCAGCTTGGGGGCGAACGGGGAGCTGTTTTTT	CASSLGANGELFF
TRBV4-3	NA	TRBJ2-3	NA	TGCGCCAGCAGCGCGCAGGGGACCGTAGATACGCAGTATTTT	CASSAQGTVDTQYF
TRBV18	NA	TRBJ2-3	NA	TGTGCCAGCTCACCTCCGGGGAGCACAGATACGCAGTATTTT	CASSPPGSTDTQYF
TRBV11-2	NA	TRBJ1-6	TRBD1	TGTGCCAGCAGCTTAGACCGGGACAGAGGGTCCTATAATTCACCCCTCCACTTT	CASSLDRDRGSYNSPLHF
TRBV5-4	NA	TRBJ1-6	TRBD1	TGTGCCAGCAGCGACGGGGGGACAGGCTATAATTCACCCCTCCACTTT	CASSDGGTGYNSPLHF
TRBV25-1	NA	TRBJ2-3	TRBD2	TGTGCCAGCAGACGGGCGGGAGGTTACACAGATACGCAGTATTTT	CASRRAGGYTDTQYF
TRBV7-2	few	TRBJ1-6	NA	TGTGCCAGCAGCCGGGTTTTTGACTCACCCCTCCACTTT	CASSRVFDSPLHF
TRBV5-1	NA	TRBJ1-1	TRBD1	TGCGCCAGCAGCGACTCCGGGACAGGGATCACTGAAGCTTTCTTT	CASSDSGTGITEAFF
TRBV12-5	NA	TRBJ1-1	NA	TGTGCTAGTGGGCAAGGGGTCCAGAACACTGAAGCTTTCTTT	CASGQGVQNTEAFF
TRBV4-1	NA	TRBJ2-7	NA	TGCGCCAGCAGCCGTGGGCCACCCTACGAGCAGTACTTC	CASSRGPPYEQYF
TRBV7-3	NA	TRBJ2-7	TRBD2	TGTGCCAGCAGCCTAAAAAGCGGGAGTATCTACGAGCAGTACTTC	CASSLKSGSIYEQYF
TRBV29-1	NA	TRBJ2-1	NA	TGCAGCATATTCTCGCGAGTTCGAAGCAATGAGCAGTTCTTC	CSIFSRVRSNEQFF
TRBV7-2	NA	TRBJ1-1	NA	TGTGCCAGCAGCCTCCTCCCCGGGGACACTGAAGCTTTCTTT	CASSLLPGDTEAFF
TRBV29-1	NA	TRBJ1-5	NA	TGCAGCGTTGAACCCGGGGACTATCAGCCCCAGCATTTT	CSVEPGDYQPQHF
TRBV7-3	once	TRBJ2-1	NA	TGTGCCAGCAGCTTAAGTAGCGGAGCCTACAATGAGCAGTTCTTC	CASSLSSGAYNEQFF